The source of this T cell receptor beta chain is a study of T cell responses to AZD1222 COVID-19 vaccine. On the study more broadly: Timing groups of about 4 and about 12 weeks for second doses were pooled. Points from the study as a whole: The reported proportion of spike-specific TCRs targeting unmutated variant regions was nearly half. Repertoires were collected only later (after the peak T cell response had occurred).

In regard to this clone: The antigen remains unidentified.

The repertoire was sequenced with immunoSEQ multiplex PCR; TCRdb's copy has only in-frame clones and lacks some. The sample has around 100,000 clones, about four fifths seen once. CDR1 and CDR2 (germline): SGHTS, YDEGEE. This CDR3 is built from 16 residues. V dropped 0 bases and J dropped 6; count of bases not matched to a gene: 8. The sequence was obtained from an adult in good health. Material: peripheral blood, obtained on day 0 of AZD1222 vaccination. V is TRBV5-8 and J is TRBJ2-3; 9 nucleotides line up with TRBD2. CDR3 sequence reads: CASSLAGLAGFDTQYF. DNA for the CDR3: TGTGCCAGCAGCTTGGCCGGGCTAGCGGGATTTGATACGCAGTATTTT.